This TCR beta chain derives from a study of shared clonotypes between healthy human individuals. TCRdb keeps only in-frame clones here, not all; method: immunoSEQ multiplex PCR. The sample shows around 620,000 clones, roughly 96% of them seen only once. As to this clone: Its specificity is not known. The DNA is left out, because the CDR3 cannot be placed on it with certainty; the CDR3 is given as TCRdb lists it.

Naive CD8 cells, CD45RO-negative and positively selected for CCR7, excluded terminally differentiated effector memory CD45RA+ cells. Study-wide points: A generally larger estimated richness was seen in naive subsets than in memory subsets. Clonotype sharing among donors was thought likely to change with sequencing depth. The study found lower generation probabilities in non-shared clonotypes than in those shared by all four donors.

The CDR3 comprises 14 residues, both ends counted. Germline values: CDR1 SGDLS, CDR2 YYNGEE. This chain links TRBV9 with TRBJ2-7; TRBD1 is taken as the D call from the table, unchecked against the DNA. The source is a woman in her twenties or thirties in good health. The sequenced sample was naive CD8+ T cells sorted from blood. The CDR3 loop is CASSFGPGTYEQYF.